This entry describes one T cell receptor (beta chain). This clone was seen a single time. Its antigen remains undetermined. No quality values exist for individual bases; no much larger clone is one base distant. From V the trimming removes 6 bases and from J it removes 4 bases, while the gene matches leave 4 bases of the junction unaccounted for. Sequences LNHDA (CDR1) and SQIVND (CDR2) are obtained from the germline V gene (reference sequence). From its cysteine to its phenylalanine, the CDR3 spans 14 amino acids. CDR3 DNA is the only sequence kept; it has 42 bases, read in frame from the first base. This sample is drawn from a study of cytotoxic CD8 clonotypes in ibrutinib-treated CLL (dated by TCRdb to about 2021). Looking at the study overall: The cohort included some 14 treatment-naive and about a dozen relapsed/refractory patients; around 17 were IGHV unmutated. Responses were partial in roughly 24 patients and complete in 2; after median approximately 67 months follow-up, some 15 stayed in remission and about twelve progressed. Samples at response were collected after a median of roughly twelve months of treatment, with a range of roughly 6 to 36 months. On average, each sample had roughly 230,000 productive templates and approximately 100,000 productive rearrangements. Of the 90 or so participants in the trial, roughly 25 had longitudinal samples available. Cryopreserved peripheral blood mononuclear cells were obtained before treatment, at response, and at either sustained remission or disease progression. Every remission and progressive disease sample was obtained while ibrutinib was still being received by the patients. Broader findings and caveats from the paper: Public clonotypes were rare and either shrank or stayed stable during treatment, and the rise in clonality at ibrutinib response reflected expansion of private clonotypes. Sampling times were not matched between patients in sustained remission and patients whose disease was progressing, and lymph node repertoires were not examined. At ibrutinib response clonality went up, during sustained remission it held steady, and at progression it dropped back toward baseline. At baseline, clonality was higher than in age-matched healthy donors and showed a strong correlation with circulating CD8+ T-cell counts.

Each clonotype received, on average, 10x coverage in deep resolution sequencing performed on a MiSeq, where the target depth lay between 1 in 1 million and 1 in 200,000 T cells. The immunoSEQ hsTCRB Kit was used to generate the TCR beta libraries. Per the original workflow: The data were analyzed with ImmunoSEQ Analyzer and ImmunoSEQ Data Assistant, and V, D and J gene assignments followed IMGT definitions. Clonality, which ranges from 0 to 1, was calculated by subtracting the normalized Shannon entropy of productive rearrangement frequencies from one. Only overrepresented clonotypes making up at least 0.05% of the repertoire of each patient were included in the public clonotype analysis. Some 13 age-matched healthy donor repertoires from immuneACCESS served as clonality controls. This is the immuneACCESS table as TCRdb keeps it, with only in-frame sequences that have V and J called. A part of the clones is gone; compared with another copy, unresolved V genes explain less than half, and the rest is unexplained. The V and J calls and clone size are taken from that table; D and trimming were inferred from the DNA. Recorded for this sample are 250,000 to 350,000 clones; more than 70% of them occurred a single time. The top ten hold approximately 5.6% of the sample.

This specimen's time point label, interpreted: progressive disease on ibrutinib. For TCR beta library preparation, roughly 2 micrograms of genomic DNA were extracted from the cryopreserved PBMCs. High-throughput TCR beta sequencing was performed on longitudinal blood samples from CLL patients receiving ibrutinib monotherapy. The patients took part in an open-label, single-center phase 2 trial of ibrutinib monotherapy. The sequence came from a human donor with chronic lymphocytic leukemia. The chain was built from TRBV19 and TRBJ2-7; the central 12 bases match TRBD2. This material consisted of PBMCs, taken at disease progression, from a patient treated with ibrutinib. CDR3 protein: CASSGTSGLYEQYF. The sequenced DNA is TGTGCCAGTAGCGGGACTAGCGGGCTTTACGAGCAGTACTTC.